The T cell receptor beta chain under discussion was sequenced for a study of tumor-infiltrating lymphocytes in primary liver carcinoma. CDR1 is MNHNS and CDR2 is SASEGT in the germline V gene. V was clipped by 6 bases and J by 1 base, with 4 bases between them. CDR3 length equals 13 residues. Production of TCR beta cDNA used 500 ng total RNA together with a constant-region primer. Three nested multiplex PCR rounds, a slightly modified ARM-PCR method, built the TCR beta libraries. A C-beta reverse primer and TRBV1-TRBV30 forward primers served in each of the first two PCR rounds, at around 10 cycles apiece. One entry per CDR3 protein results from TCRdb running MiXCR on the multiplex PCR reads. Of approximately 79,000 distinct CDR3 sequences listed, about 72% are singletons. RNA and DNA were co-extracted from approximately 20-30 mg of unsorted bulk tissue. This clonotype has ten or more counts.

The sequencing input was liver tumor tissue from sampling region 4. The subset was: tumor region T4, right-lateral pole. The chain couples TRBV6-1 to TRBJ1-6; no clear D gene. The TCR comes from a man in his forties or fifties with primary liver carcinoma and hepatitis B virus infection. CDR3 protein: CASRESYNSPLHF. The CDR3, as DNA: TGTGCCAGCAGGGAGTCCTATAATTCACCCCTCCACTTT.